This entry lists 8 T cell receptor beta chains sequenced from one sample in a study of EBV T-cell therapy then PD-1 blockade in nasopharyngeal carcinoma. Treatment given: AdE1-LMPpoly-expanded autologous EBV-specific T-cell therapy followed by anti-PD-1 nivolumab. Only in-frame clones appear in the TCRdb table, and some are missing; sequencing was by immunoSEQ multiplex PCR. The sample has under 25,000 clones, approximately 84% seen once. Their antigens are not known. The input for sequencing was CD8+ T cells from blood, taken at roughly day 33 from a patient whose treatment included autologous EBV-specific T cells and nivolumab. The source of these receptors is a man aged 40-50 years with nasopharyngeal carcinoma.

This chain joins TRBV27 and TRBJ1-1; D not resolved. The CDR3 consists of 14 residues. V dropped 6 bases and J dropped 3 bases, with 14 bases sitting between them. Germline V gives CDR1 MNHEY, CDR2 SMNVEV (reference sequence). CDR3 sequence (DNA): TGTGCCAGCAGGCTTGCGGGGATGGACACTGAAGCTTTCTTT. It yields the protein CASRLAGMDTEAFF.

There are a few counts of this clone. The chain combines TRBV6-5 with TRBJ2-1; D is undetermined. Per germline, CDR1 MNHEY and CDR2 SVGAGI. The CDR3 covers 11 residues. The V and J ends lost 0 bases and 6 bases respectively, with 0 bases between them. The CDR3 reads CASSYSNEQFF. As DNA, the CDR3 is TGTGCCAGCAGTTACTCCAATGAGCAGTTCTTC.

This chain connects TRBV24-1 to TRBJ2-5, with D maybe TRBD1 (7 bases). The CDR3 totals 14 residues. Trimming cost V 1 base and J 4 bases, with 9 bases left between them. Per germline, CDR1 KGHDR and CDR2 SFDVKD. CDR3 region: CATSDFQGGETQYF. In DNA, the CDR3 is TGTGCCACCAGTGATTTTCAGGGGGGAGAGACCCAGTACTTC.

This rearrangement joins TRBV2 to TRBJ2-3; D call uncertain. CDR3 size: 11 residues. V lost 7 bases and J 7 bases, leaving 9 bases between the germline ends. CDR1 and CDR2 (germline): SNHLY, FYNNEI. CDR3 bases: TGTGCCAGCATCTCAGCCAATACGCAGTATTTT. Translated: CASISANTQYF.

The chain uses TRBV7-9 and TRBJ1-1, with a weak D call TRBD1 (6 bases). The CDR3 runs to 15 residues. CDR1 and CDR2 from the germline V gene are SEHNR and FQNEAQ (reference sequence). Trimming took off 5 bases at V and 3 bases at J, with 16 bases between the two ends. The CDR3, as DNA: TGTGCCAGCAGCCTCACGGTCCCAGGGGACACTGAAGCTTTCTTT. Its translation is CASSLTVPGDTEAFF.

The chain recombines TRBV6-5 with TRBJ2-5, with TRBD1 matching over 8 bases. This CDR3 contains 15 residues. Trimming cost V 2 bases and J 5 bases; bases outside gene matches: 7. Per the germline V gene, CDR1 is MNHEY and CDR2 is SVGAGI. CDR3 DNA: TGTGCCAGCAGTTACAGACAGGGGACGATGGAGACCCAGTACTTC. It is translated as CASSYRQGTMETQYF.

This chain joins TRBV10-1 and TRBJ2-1; D is tentatively TRBD1 or TRBD2 (6 bases each). The V gene lost 0 bases and the J gene lost 10 bases, with 22 bases spanning the gap. The CDR3 is 17 amino acids. Germline V CDR1 and CDR2: WNHNN, SYGVQD (reference sequence). The DNA of the CDR3 is TGCGCCAGCAGTGAGTCGGGGGGTATAGACAGGCCTGAGGAGCAGTTCTTC. Encoded protein: CASSESGGIDRPEEQFF.

The V call is TRBV30, the J call TRBJ1-2, with no clear D. The CDR3 extends over 13 amino acids. Deletions cut 1 base from V and 4 bases from J, with 10 bases between. The germline gives CDR1 GTSNPN, CDR2 SVGIG (reference sequence). The CDR3 DNA sequence: TGTGCCTGGAGTGGTAGTGGTGTCTATGGCTACACCTTC. Translating it yields CAWSGSGVYGYTF. Looking up the rest from reference TRBV30 and TRBJ1-2 gives the full variable domain: SQTIHQWPATLVQPVGSPLSLECTVEGTSNPNLYWYRQAAGRGLQLLFYSVGIGQISSEVPQNLSASRPQDRQFILSSKKLLLSDSGFYLCAWSGSGVYGYTFGSGTRLTVV.